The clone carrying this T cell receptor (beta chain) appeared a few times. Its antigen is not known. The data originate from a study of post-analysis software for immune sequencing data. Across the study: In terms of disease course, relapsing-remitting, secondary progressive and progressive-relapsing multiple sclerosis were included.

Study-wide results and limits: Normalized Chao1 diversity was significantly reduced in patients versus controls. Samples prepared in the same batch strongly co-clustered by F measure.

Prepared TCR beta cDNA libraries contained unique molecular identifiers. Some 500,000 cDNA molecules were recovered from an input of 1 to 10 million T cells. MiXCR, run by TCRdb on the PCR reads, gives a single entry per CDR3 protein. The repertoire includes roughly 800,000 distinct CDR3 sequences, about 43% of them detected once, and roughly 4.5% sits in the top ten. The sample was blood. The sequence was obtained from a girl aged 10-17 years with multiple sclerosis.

This CDR3 reads CSARDGPSGAYEQYF. The DNA of the CDR3 is TGCAGTGCTAGAGATGGGCCTAGCGGGGCCTACGAGCAGTACTTC. The chain employs TRBV20-1 and TRBJ2-7; 9 positions match TRBD2. Trimming at V came to 0 bases and at J to 2 bases, leaving 5 bases not matched to a gene. Germline V gene lookup returns CDR1 DFQATT and CDR2 SNEGSKA (reference sequence). This CDR3 comprises 15 residues.